Each of the 5 T cell receptor beta chains below was sequenced from the same sample in a study of identical twins. A single record per CDR3 protein comes from TCRdb applying MiXCR to the 5' RACE reads. Of roughly 280,000 distinct CDR3 sequences in the sample, 7.5% to 9.5% were seen once. The same specimen was also included in a second study, on yellow fever vaccine responses in identical twins.

The material sequenced was CD8+ T cells sorted from blood. Receptors were obtained from a woman in her late teens or twenties in good health.

This clonotype has more than one count but fewer than ten. This chain links TRBV4-1 with TRBJ2-1; TRBD2 is a possible D gene (5 bases). The CDR3 loop spans 11 amino acids. Per germline, CDR1 MGHRA and CDR2 YSYEKL. V lost 6 bases and J lost 9, with 9 bases in between. The CDR3 protein is CASRMGVEQFF. The DNA of the CDR3 is TGCGCCAGCAGGATGGGAGTTGAGCAGTTCTTC.

This clonotype was recorded at least ten times. The V call is TRBV28, the J call TRBJ2-7, with 11 nucleotides matching TRBD2. The V gene's germline CDR1 is MDHEN and CDR2 SYDVKM. Losses at the gene ends were 4 bases for V and 5 bases for J; bases not matched to a gene: 10. The CDR3 has 16 residues. CDR3 sequence: CASSSVAGGPWDEQYF. The CDR3, as DNA: TGTGCCAGCAGTTCAGTAGCGGGAGGGCCTTGGGACGAGCAGTACTTC.

The gene calls are TRBV27 and TRBJ2-1; 7 bases align to TRBD2. CDR3 length: 15 residues. Trimming removed 5 bases from V and 2 bases from J; junction bases left unmatched: 6. Germline assignment: CDR1 MNHEY and CDR2 SMNVEV (reference sequence). The CDR3 nucleotides are TGTGCCAGCAGTCTTAGCGGGTCCCCCTACAATGAGCAGTTCTTC. This gives the protein CASSLSGSPYNEQFF.

This chain connects TRBV29-1 to TRBJ2-1; possible D gene TRBD1, 6 bases. Trimming removed 1 base at V and 0 bases at J, with 13 bases between. The CDR3 is 16 residues long. CDR1 is SQVTM and CDR2 is ANQGSEA in the germline V gene. CDR3 nucleotide sequence: TGCAGCGTTGAAGGTCGGGCGGACAGCTCCTACAATGAGCAGTTCTTC. The encoded protein is CSVEGRADSSYNEQFF.

The chain recombines TRBV29-1 with TRBJ1-1, with D possibly being TRBD1 (6 bases). The germline gives CDR1 SQVTM, CDR2 ANQGSEA. Trimming cost V 7 bases and J 0 bases, with 12 bases left between them. The CDR3 spans 13 residues. Here the CDR3 reads CSAWTDLNTEAFF. The CDR3 DNA sequence: TGCAGCGCTTGGACAGACCTGAACACTGAAGCTTTCTTT.